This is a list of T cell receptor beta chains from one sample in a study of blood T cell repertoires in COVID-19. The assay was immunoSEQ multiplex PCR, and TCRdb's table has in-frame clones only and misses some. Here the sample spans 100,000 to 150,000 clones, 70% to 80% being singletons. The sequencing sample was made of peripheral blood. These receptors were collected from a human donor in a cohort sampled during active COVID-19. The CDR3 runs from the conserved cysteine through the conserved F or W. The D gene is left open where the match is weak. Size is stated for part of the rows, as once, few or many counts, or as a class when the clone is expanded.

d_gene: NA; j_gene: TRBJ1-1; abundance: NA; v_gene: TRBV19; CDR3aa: CASSITRGNTEAFF; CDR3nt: TGTGCCAGTAGTATTACACGGGGAAACACTGAAGCTTTCTTT
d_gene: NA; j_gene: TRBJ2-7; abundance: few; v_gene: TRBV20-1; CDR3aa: CSASRGSYEQYF; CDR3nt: TGCAGTGCTAGTAGGGGCTCCTACGAGCAGTACTTC
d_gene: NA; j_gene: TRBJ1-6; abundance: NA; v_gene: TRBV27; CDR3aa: CASRPGYNSPLHF; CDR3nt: TGTGCCAGCAGACCGGGATATAATTCACCCCTCCACTTT
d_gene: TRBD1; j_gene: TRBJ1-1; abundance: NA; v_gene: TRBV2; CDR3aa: CASRDRGIAEAFF; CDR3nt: TGTGCCAGCAGAGACAGGGGTATCGCTGAAGCTTTCTTT
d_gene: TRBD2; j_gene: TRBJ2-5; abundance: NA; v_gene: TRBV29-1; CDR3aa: CSGLVVAGKETQYF; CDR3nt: TGCAGCGGCCTAGTGGTAGCGGGGAAAGAGACCCAGTACTTC
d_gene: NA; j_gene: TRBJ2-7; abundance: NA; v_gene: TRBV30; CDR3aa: CAWKGLAITYEQYF; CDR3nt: TGTGCCTGGAAGGGTCTAGCGATTACCTACGAGCAGTACTTC
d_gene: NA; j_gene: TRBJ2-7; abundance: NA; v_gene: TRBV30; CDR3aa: CAWSVLGQGYEQYF; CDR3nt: TGTGCCTGGAGTGTATTGGGACAAGGCTACGAGCAGTACTTC
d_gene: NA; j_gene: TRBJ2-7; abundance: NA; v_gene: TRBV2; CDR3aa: CASSDPDTLGEQYF; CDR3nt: TGTGCCAGCAGTGACCCCGACACCTTAGGAGAGCAGTACTTC
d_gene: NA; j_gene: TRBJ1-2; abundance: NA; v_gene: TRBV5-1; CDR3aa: CASSLDLGGYTF; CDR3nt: TGCGCCAGCAGCTTGGACCTCGGGGGCTACACCTTC
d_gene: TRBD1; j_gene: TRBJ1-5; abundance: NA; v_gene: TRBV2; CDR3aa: CASSDGTGNQPQHF; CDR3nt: TGTGCCAGCAGTGATGGGACAGGCAATCAGCCCCAGCATTTT
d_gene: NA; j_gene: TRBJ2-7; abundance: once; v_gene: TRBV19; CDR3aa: CASSIRRGSTTQPYEQYF; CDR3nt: TGTGCCAGTAGTATAAGAAGGGGCTCAACTACTCAGCCCTACGAGCAGTACTTC
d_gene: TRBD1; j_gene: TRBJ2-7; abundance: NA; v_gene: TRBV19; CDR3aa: CASSIGTGVYEQYF; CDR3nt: TGTGCCAGTAGTATTGGGACAGGGGTATACGAGCAGTACTTC
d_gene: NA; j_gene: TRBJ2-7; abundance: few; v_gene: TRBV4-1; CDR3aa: CASSRLFAGRENYEQYF; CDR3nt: TGCGCCAGCAGCCGGCTGTTTGCAGGGCGGGAAAACTACGAGCAGTACTTC
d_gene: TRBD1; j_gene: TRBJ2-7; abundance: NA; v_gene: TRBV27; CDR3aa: CASRDRDRSSYEQYF; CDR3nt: TGTGCCAGCAGGGATCGGGACAGGAGCTCCTACGAGCAGTACTTC
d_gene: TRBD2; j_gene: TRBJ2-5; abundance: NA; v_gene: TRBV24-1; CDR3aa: CATSAPSGGQETQYF; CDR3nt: TGTGCCACCAGTGCTCCTTCGGGGGGGCAGGAGACCCAGTACTTC
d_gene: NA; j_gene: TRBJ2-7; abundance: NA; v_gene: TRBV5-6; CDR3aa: CASSVTVNEQYF; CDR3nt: TGTGCCAGCAGCGTGACAGTTAACGAGCAGTACTTC
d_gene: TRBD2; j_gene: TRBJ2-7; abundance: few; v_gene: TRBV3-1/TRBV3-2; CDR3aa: CASSQVGTSGGEQYF; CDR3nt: TGTGCCAGCAGCCAAGTTGGGACTAGCGGGGGCGAGCAGTACTTC
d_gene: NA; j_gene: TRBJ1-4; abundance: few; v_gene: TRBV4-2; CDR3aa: CASSQDEARLATNEKLFF; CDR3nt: TGTGCCAGCAGCCAAGACGAGGCGCGACTGGCAACTAATGAAAAACTGTTTTTT
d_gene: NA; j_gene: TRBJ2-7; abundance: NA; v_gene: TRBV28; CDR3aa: CASSTDEQYF; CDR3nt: TGTGCCAGCAGTACAGACGAGCAGTACTTC
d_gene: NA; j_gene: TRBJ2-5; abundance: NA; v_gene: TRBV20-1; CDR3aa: CSATQETQYF; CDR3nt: TGCAGTGCTACGCAAGAGACCCAGTACTTC
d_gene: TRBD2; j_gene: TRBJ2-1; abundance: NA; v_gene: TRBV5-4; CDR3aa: CASSPGLAASYNEQFF; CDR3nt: TGTGCCAGCAGCCCTGGACTAGCGGCCTCCTACAATGAGCAGTTCTTC
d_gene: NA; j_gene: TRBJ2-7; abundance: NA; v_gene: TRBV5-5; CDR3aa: CASSLFPQIDYEQYF; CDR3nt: TGTGCCAGCAGCTTGTTTCCACAGATAGACTACGAGCAGTACTTC
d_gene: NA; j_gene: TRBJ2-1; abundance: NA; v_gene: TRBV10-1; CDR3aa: CASSESGDEQFF; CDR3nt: TGCGCCAGCAGTGAGTCCGGAGACGAGCAGTTCTTC
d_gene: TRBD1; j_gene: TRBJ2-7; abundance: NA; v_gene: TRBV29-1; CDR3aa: CSVEGQGATYEQYF; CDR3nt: TGCAGCGTTGAAGGACAGGGGGCAACATACGAGCAGTACTTC
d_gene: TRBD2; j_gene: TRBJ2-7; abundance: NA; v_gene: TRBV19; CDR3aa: CASSIAGGYEQYF; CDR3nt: TGTGCCAGTAGTATTGCGGGGGGCTACGAGCAGTACTTC
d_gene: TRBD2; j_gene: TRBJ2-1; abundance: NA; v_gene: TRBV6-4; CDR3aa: CASSNRASGGIGDEQFF; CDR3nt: TGTGCCAGCAGCAACAGGGCTAGCGGGGGTATCGGGGATGAGCAGTTCTTC
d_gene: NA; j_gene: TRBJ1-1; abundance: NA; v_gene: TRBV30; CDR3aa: CAWSVIRDTEAFF; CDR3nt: TGTGCCTGGAGTGTCATCAGGGACACTGAAGCTTTCTTT
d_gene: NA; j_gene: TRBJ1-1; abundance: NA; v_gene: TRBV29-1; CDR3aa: CSVEPSGTEAFF; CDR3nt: TGCAGCGTTGAACCCTCGGGGACTGAAGCTTTCTTT
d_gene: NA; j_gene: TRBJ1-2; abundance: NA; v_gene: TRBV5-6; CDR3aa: CASSLRSSIHGYTF; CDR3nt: TGTGCCAGCAGCTTACGTAGTTCTATTCATGGCTACACCTTC
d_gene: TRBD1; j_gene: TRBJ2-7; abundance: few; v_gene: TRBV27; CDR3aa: CASSWGTGYEQYF; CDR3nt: TGTGCCAGCAGTTGGGGGACAGGGTATGAGCAGTACTTC
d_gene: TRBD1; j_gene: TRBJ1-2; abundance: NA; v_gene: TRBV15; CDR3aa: CATSRHRGGYTF; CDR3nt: TGTGCCACCAGCAGACACAGGGGCGGCTACACCTTC
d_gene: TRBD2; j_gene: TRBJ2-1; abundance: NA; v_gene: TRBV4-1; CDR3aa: CASSQEGSGRRNEQFF; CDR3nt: TGCGCCAGCAGCCAAGAAGGCAGCGGGAGGAGGAATGAGCAGTTCTTC
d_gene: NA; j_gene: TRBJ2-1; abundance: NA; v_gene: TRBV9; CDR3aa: CASSVVGRTPYNEQFF; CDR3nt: TGTGCCAGCAGCGTAGTGGGCAGGACACCCTACAATGAGCAGTTCTTC
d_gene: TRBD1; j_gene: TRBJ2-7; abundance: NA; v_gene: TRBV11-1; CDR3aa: CASSGTGTAYEQYF; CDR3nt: TGTGCCAGCAGCGGAACCGGGACAGCCTACGAGCAGTACTTC
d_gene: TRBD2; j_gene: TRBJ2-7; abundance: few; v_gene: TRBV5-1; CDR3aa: CASSLGSGVGEQYF; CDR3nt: TGCGCCAGCAGCCTAGGGAGCGGGGTTGGGGAGCAGTACTTC
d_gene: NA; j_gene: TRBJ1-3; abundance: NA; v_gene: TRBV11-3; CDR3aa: CASSERSLGGNTIYF; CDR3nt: TGTGCCAGCAGCGAGAGGTCTCTCGGTGGAAACACCATATATTTT
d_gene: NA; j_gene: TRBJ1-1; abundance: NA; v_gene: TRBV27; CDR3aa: CASSTGPRGAEAFF; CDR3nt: TGTGCCAGCAGTACAGGCCCTCGTGGAGCTGAAGCTTTCTTT
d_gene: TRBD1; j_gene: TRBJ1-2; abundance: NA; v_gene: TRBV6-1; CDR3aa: CASSEADRGRGSYYGYTF; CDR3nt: TGTGCCAGCAGTGAAGCGGACAGGGGGCGCGGATCCTACTATGGCTACACCTTC
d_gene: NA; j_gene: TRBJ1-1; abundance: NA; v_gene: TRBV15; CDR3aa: CATSTTGFNTEAFF; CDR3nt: TGTGCCACCAGCACTACAGGGTTCAACACTGAAGCTTTCTTT
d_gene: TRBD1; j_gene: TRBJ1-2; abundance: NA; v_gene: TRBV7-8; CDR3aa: CASSSSGTGVGYTF; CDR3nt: TGTGCCAGCAGCTCATCCGGGACAGGGGTAGGCTACACCTTC
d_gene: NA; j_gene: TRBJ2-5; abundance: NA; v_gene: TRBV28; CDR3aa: CASSQRGEETQYF; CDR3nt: TGTGCCAGCAGCCAAAGGGGTGAAGAGACCCAGTACTTC
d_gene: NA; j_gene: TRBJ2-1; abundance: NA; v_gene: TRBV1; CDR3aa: CTSSRHPGLVNSYNEQFF; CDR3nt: TGCACCAGCAGCCGGCACCCGGGACTAGTGAACTCCTACAATGAGCAGTTCTTC
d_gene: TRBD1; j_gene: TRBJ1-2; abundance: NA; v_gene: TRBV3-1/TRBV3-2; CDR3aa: CASSQGGQGYGYTF; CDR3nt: TGTGCCAGCAGCCAAGGGGGACAGGGCTATGGCTACACCTTC
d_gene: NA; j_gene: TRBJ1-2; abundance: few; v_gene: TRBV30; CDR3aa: CAWSSRLGDYGYTF; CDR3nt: TGTGCCTGGAGTTCTCGGTTAGGGGACTATGGCTACACCTTC
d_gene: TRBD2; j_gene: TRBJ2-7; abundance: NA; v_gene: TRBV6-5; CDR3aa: CASSGERGRMDEQYF; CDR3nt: TGTGCCAGCAGCGGAGAGCGGGGGCGTATGGACGAGCAGTACTTC
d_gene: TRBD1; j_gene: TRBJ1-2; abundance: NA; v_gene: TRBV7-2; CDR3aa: CASSPSTGGYGYTF; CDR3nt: TGTGCCAGCAGCCCTTCGACAGGGGGTTATGGCTACACCTTC
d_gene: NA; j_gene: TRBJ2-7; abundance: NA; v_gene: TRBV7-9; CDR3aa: CASSLEPGYEQYF; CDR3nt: TGTGCCAGCAGCTTGGAACCAGGGTACGAGCAGTACTTC
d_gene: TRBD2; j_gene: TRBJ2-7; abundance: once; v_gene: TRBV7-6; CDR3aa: CASSSTSGPAYEQYF; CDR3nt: TGTGCCAGCAGCTCTACTAGCGGGCCAGCCTACGAGCAGTACTTC
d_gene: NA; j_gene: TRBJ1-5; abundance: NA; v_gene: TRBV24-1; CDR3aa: CATSNQGRNQPQHF; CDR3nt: TGTGCCACCAGTAATCAGGGGCGAAATCAGCCCCAGCATTTT
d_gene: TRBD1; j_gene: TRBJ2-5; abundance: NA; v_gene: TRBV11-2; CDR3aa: CASSFGTGGLETQYF; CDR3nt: TGTGCCAGCAGCTTCGGGACAGGGGGCCTCGAGACCCAGTACTTC
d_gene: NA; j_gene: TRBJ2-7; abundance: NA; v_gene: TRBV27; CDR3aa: CASSLIPPSSYEQYF; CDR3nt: TGTGCCAGCAGTTTGATACCCCCGAGCTCCTACGAGCAGTACTTC